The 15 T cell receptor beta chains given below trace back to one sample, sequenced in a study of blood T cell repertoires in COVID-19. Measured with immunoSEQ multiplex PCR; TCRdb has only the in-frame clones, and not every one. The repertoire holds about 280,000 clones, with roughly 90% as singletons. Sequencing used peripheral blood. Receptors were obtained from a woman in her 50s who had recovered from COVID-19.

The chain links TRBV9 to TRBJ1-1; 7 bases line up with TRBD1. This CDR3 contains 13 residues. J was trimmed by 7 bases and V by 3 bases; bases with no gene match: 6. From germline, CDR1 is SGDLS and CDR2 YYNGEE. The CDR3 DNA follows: TGTGCCAGCAGCGCCGGGACAGACAGTGAAGCTTTCTTT. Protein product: CASSAGTDSEAFF.

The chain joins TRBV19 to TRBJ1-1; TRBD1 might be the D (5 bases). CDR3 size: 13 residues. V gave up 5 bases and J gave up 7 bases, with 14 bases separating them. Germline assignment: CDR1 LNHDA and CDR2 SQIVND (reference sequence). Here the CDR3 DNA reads TGTGCCAGTAGTCCCGGAGACAGTGATGAAGCTTTCTTT. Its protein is CASSPGDSDEAFF.

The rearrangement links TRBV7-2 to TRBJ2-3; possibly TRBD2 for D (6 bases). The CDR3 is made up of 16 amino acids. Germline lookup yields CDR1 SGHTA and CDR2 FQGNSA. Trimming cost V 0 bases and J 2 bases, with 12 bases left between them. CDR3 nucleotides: TGTGCCAGCAGCTTAGCATTCGGGGGACCCACAGATACGCAGTATTTT. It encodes CASSLAFGGPTDTQYF.

CDR3: CASSLDHGIHYGYTF. CDR3 coding DNA: TGCGCCAGCAGCCTCGACCACGGGATTCACTATGGCTACACCTTC. The V gene is TRBV4-3, the J gene TRBJ1-2; unclear D gene. Germline loops: CDR1 LGHNA, CDR2 YSLEER. The CDR3 covers 15 residues. V was trimmed by 4 bases and J by 3 bases, leaving 15 bases between them.

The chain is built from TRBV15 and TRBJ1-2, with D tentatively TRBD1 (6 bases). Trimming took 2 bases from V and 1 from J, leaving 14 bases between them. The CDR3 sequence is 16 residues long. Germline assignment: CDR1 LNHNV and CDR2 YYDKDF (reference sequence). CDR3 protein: CATSRPLQGNNYGYTF. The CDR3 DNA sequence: TGTGCCACCAGCAGACCCCTTCAGGGGAATAACTATGGCTACACCTTC.

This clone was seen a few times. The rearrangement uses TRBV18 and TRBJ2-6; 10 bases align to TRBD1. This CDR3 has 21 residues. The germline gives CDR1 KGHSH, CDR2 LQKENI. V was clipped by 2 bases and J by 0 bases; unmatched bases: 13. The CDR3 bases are TGTGCCAGCTCACCAAAAGGACAGGGGGTCTCCGCTCGCTCTGGGGCCAACGTCCTGACTTTC. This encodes CASSPKGQGVSARSGANVLTF.

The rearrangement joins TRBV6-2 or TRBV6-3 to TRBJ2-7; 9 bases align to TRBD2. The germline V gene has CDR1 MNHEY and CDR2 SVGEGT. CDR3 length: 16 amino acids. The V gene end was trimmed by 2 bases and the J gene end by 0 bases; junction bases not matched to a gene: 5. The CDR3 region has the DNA TGTGCCAGCAGTTACGGTAGCGGGGGACCCTCCTACGAGCAGTACTTC. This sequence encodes CASSYGSGGPSYEQYF.

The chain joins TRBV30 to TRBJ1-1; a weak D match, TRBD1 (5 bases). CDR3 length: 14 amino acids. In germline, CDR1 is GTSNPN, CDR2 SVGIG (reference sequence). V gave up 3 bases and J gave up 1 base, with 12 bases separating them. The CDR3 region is CAWRMGQSNTEAFF. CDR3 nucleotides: TGTGCCTGGAGAATGGGGCAGTCGAACACTGAAGCTTTCTTT.

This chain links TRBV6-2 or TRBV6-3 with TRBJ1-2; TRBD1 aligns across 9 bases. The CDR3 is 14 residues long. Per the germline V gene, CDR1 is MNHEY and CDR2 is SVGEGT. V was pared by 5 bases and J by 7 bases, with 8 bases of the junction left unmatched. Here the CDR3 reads CASSIQGAPSGYTF. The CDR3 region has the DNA TGTGCCAGCAGTATACAGGGGGCGCCCAGTGGCTACACCTTC.

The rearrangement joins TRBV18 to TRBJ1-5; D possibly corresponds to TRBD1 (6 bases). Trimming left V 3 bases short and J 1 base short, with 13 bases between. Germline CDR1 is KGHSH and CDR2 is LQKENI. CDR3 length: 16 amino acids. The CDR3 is CASSPAGERSNQPQHF. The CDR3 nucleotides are TGTGCCAGCTCACCGGCAGGGGAAAGGAGCAATCAGCCCCAGCATTTT.

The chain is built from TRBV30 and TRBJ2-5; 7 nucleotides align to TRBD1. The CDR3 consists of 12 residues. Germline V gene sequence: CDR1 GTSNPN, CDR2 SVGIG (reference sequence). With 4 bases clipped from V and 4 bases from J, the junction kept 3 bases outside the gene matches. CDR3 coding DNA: TGTGCCTGGACCTACAGGGGAGAGACCCAGTACTTC. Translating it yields CAWTYRGETQYF.

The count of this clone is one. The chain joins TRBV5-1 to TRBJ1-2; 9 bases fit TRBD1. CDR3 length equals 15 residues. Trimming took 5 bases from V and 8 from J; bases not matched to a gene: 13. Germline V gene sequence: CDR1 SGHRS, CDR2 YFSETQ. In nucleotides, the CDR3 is TGCGCCAGCAGACTCCGACCGGGACAGGGAGGCGGCTACACCTTC. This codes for CASRLRPGQGGGYTF.

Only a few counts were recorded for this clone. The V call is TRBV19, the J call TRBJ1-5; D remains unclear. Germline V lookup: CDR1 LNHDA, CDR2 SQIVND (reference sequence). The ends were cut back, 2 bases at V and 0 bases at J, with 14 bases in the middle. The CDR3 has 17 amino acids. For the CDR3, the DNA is TGTGCCAGTAGTATATCTCATGGAGGATTTAGCAATCAGCCCCAGCATTTT. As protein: CASSISHGGFSNQPQHF.

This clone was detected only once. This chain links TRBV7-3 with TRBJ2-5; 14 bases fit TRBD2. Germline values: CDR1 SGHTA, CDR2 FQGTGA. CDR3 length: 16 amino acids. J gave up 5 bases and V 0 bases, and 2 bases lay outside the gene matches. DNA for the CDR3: TGTGCCAGCAGCTTAACGGGACTAGCGGGAGTTGAGACCCAGTACTTC. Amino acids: CASSLTGLAGVETQYF.

CDR3 sequence: CASSYSTRGYGYTF. The CDR3 region has the DNA TGTGCCAGCAGTTACTCGACCAGGGGTTATGGCTACACCTTC. The genes are TRBV6-6 and TRBJ1-2, with TRBD1 as a possible D gene (6 bases). CDR1 is MNHNY, CDR2 SVGAGI, per germline (reference sequence). The V gene lost 0 bases and the J gene lost 5 bases, with 10 bases spanning the gap. The CDR3 has 14 amino acids.